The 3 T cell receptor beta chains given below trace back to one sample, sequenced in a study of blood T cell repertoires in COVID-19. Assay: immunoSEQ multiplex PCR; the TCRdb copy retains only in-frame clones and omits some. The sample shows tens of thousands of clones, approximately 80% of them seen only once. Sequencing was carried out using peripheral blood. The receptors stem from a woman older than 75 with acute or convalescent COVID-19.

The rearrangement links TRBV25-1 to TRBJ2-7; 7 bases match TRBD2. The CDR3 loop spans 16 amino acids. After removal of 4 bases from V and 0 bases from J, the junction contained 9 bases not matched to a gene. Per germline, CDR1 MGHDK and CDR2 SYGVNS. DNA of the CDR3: TGTGCCAGCAGTGGATACAGGACTAGGAGCTCCTACGAGCAGTACTTC. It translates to CASSGYRTRSSYEQYF.

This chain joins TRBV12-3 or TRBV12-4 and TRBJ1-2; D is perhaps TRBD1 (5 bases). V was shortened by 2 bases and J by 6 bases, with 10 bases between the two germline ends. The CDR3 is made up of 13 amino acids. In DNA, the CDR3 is TGTGCCAGCAGTTTATTGTTAGGGGATGGCTACACCTTC. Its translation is CASSLLLGDGYTF.

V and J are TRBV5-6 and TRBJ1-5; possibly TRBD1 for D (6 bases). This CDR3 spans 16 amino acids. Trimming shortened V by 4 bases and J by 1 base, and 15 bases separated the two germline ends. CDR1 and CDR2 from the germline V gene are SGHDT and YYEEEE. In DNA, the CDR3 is TGTGCCAGCAGCGGAAGGTCAGGGGCCAGCAATCAGCCCCAGCATTTT. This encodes CASSGRSGASNQPQHF.